This TCR beta chain derives from a study of control samples from healthy donors and cancer patients. Trimming cost V 5 bases and J 4 bases; bases outside gene matches: 9. The CDR3 contains 15 residues. CDR1 SGHDT and CDR2 YYEEEE come from the germline V gene. Libraries were prepared by immunoSEQ multiplex PCR; TCRdb keeps only in-frame clonotypes and omits some of them. Of about 100,000 clones listed, less than 90% were seen once; the top ten hold about 18%. This TCR derives from a woman aged 45-65 years in good health. Material: blood. This chain joins TRBV5-6 and TRBJ2-7; 10 positions match TRBD1. The CDR3 loop reads CASSIDRGLSYEQYF. In DNA form, the CDR3 reads TGTGCCAGCAGTATCGACAGGGGGCTATCGTACGAGCAGTACTTC.